The source of this T cell receptor (beta chain) is a study of blood T cell repertoires in COVID-19. Turning to the study itself: PBMCs, B-cell-depleted T cells, or T cells were the source of the cDNA or gDNA that made up the material.

J was trimmed by 4 bases and V by 0 bases; bases with no gene match: 6. The CDR3 covers 16 residues. CDR1 and CDR2 (germline): SGHRS, YFSETQ. Sequencing used immunoSEQ multiplex PCR; TCRdb keeps in-frame clones, though not all of them. The sample consists of some 220,000 clones, 80% to 85% of them appearing once. This chain joins TRBV5-1 and TRBJ2-2, with 7 bases fitting TRBD1. The sequence was collected from a woman aged 55-69 years who had recovered from COVID-19. The sample was peripheral blood. The CDR3 here is CASSLERQGFTGELFF. The DNA of the CDR3 is TGCGCCAGCAGCTTGGAAAGACAGGGTTTCACCGGGGAGCTGTTTTTT.